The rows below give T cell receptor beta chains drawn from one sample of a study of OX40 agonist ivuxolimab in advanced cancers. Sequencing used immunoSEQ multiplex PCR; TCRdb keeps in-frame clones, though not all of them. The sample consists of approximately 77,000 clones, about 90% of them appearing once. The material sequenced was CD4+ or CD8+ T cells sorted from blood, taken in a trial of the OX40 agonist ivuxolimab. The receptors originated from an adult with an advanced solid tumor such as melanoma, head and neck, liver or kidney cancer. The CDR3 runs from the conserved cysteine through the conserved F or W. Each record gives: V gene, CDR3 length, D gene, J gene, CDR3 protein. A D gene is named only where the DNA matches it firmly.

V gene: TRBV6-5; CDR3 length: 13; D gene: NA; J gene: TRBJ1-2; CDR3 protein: CASSSGLTSGYTF
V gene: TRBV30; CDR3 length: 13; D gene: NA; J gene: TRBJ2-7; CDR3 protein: CAWSVDSVYEQYF
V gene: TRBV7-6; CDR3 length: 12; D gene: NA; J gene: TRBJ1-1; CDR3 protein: CASSLIGSEAFF
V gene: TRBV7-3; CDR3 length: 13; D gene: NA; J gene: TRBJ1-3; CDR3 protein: CASGEGAGNTIYF
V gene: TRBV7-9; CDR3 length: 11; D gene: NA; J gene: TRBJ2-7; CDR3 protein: CASSLRGEQYF
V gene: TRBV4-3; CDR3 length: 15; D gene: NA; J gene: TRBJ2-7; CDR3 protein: CASSQGWTGAYEQYF
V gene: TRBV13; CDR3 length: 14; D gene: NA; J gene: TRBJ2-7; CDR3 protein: CASSSRQLRDEQYF
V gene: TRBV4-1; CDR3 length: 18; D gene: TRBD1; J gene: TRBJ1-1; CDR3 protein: CASSLLPRGPLESTEAFF
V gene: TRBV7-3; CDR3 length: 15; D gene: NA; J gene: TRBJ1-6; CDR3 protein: CASSPGVLGNSPLHF
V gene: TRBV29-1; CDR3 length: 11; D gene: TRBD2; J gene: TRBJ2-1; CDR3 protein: CSPRLAHEQFF
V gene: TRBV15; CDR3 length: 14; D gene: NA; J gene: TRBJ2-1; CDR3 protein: CATSRLGEANEQFF
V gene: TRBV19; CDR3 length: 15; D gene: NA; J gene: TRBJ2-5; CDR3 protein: CASIRTAGVGETQYF
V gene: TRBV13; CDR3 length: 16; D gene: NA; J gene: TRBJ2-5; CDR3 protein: CASSLGPSGREETQYF
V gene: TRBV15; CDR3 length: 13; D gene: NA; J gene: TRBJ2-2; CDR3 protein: CATFRPNTGELFF
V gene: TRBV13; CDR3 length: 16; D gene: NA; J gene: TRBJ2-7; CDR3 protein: CASSPAPADTNYEQYF
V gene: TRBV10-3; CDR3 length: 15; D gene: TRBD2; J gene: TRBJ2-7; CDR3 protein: CAIRVNSGGEYEQYF
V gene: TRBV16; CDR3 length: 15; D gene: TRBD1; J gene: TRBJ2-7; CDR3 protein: CASSQYARGLDEQYF
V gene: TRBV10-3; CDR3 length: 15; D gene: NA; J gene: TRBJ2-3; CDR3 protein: CAISDVLRRTDTQYF
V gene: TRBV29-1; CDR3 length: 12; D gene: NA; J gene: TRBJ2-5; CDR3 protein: CSVSSQPKGGYF
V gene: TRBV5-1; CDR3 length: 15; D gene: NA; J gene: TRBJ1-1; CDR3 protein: CASSPARGLNTEAFF
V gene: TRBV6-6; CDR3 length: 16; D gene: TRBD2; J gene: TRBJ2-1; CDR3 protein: CASRLSSGGAYNEQFF
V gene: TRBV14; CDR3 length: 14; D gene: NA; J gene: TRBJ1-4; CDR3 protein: CASSHWEGGEKLFF
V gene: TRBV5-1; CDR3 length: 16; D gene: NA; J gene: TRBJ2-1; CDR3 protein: CASSLYDGGAYNEQFF
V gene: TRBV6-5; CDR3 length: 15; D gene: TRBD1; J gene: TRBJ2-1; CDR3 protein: CASSYGRGPNNEQFF
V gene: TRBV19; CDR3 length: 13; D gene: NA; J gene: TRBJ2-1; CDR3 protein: CASSIGTWNEQFF
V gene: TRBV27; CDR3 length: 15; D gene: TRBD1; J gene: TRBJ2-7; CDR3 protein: CASSPYRTGPYEQYF
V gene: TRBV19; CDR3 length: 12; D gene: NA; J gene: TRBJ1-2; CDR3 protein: CASSIGTDGYTF
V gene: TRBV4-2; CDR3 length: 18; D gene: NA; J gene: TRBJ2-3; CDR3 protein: CASSQVIGDFSGTDTQYF
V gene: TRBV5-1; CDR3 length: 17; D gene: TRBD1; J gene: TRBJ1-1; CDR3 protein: CASSTGQGRNMNTEAFF
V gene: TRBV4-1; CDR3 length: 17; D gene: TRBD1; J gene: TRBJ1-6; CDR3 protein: CASSQQGEILLYSPLHF
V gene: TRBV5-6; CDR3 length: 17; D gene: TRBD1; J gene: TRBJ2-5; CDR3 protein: CASSSPGQGTLQETQYF
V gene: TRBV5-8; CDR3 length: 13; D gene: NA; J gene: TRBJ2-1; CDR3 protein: CASSLIRGDEQFF
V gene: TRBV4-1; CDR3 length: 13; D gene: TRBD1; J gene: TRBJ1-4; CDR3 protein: CASSGQGQEKLFF
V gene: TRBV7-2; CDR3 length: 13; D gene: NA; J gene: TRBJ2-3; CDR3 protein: CASSLRVIDTQYF
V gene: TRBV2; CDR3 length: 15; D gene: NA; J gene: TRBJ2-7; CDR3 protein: CASSEGGGYSYEQYF
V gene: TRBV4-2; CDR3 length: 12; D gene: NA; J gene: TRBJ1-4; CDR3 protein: CASSRGNEKLFF
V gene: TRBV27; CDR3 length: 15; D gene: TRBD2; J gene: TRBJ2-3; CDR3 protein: CASSLLAGSTDTQYF
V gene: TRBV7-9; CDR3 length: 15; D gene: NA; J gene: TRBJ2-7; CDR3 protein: CASSSLPGAVYEQYF
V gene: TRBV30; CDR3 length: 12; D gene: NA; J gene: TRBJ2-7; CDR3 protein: CAWRDNSYEQYF
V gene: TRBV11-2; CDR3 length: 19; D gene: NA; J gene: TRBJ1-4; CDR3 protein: CASSLALTGADATNEKLFF
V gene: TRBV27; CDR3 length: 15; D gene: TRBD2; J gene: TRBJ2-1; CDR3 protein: CASSLSGLAGGGQFF
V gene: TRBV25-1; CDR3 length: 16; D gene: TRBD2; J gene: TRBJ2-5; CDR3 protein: CASLGLAGGRGETQYF
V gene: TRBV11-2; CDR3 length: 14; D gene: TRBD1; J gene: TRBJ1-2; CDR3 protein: CASSLGTGDYGYTF
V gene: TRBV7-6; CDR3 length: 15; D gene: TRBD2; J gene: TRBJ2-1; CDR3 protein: CASSSSGAPPHEQFF
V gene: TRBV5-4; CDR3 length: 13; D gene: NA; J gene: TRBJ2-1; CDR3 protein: CASSWGLPDEQFF
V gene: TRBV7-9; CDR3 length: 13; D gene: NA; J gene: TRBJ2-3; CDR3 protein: CASRGVGTDTQYF
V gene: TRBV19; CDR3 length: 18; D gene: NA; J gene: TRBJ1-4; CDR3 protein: CASSPRGGPRPTNEKLFF
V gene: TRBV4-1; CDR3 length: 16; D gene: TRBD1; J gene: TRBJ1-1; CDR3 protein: CASSQVGDRVNTEAFF
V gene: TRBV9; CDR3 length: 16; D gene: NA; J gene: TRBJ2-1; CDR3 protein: CASSSLGRGNYNEQFF
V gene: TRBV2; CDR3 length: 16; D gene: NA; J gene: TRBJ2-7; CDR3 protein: CASSEHHPKPSYEQYF
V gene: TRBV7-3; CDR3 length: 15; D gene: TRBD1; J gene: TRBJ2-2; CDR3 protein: CASSLGTGGPGELFF
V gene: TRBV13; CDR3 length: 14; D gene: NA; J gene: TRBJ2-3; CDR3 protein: CASSLGGGTDTQYF
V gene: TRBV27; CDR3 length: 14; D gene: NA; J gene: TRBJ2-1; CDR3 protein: CASRLVQAYNEQFF
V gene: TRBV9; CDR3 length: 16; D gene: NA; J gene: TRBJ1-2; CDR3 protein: CASSPPSLRGQNGYTF
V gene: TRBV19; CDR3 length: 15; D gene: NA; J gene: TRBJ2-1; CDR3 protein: CASSIALGTLSEQFF